This T cell receptor (beta chain) stems from a study of shared clonotypes between healthy human individuals. Study observations and caveats: An effect of sequencing depth on clonotype sharing among donors was expected.

In the naive CD8 group, cells lacked CD45RO and were positively selected for CCR7, so terminally differentiated effector memory CD45RA+ cells were left out. Donors had no recently reported acute infections or vaccinations and were HIV-negative. Measured with immunoSEQ multiplex PCR; TCRdb has only the in-frame clones, and not every one. Of around 2.1 million clones listed, roughly 91% were seen once; the top ten hold around 1.7%. About this clone itself: Its antigen is currently unknown. This sample also contains other DNA sequences that code for the same CDR3.

Sequencing used naive CD8+ T cells from PBMCs. The sequence came from a young man in good health. Some clones in this sample may be carry-over from other donors' samples.

CDR3 coding DNA: TGTGCCAGCAGCCCCGTTCGAGGCTCCTACAATGAGCAGTTCTTC. It yields the protein CASSPVRGSYNEQFF. This chain joins TRBV7-9 and TRBJ2-1; no firm D call. CDR3 length: 15 amino acids. CDR1 is SEHNR and CDR2 is FQNEAQ in the germline V gene (reference sequence). Trimming shortened V by 5 bases and J by 0 bases, and 11 bases separated the two germline ends. The variable domain in full, with the rest retrieved from reference TRBV7-9 and TRBJ2-1, is DTGVSQNPRHKITKRGQNVTFRCDPISEHNRLYWYRQTLGQGPEFLTYFQNEAQLEKSRLLSDRFSAERPKGSFSTLEIQRTEQGDSAMYLCASSPVRGSYNEQFFGPGTRLTVL.